One TCR beta chain is described in this entry. The entry originates in a study of blood T cell repertoires in COVID-19. Trimming pared 6 bases from V and 7 bases from J, leaving 8 bases between. Germline CDR1 and CDR2: SGHRS and YFSETQ. CDR3 size: 12 residues. Recovered Cohort 3 donors showed two negative PCRs, clearance, or symptom resolution. Original data processing: Estimated nucleated cell counts came from reference gene primer amplification. Profiled with immunoSEQ multiplex PCR; TCRdb holds only in-frame clones, not every one. That table furnishes V, J and clone size, whereas the DNA furnished D and trimming. The profile covers under 450,000 clones, with around 87% appearing a single time and 1.3% taken by the ten largest.

This sequence joins TRBV5-1 and TRBJ1-6, with D hard to call. The TCR was taken from a man under 40 who had recovered from COVID-19. Sequenced input: PBMCs or T cells enriched from blood (not recorded which). As DNA, the CDR3 is TGCGCCAGCAAGTCGGGGAATTCACCCCTCCACTTT. Translating gives CASKSGNSPLHF.